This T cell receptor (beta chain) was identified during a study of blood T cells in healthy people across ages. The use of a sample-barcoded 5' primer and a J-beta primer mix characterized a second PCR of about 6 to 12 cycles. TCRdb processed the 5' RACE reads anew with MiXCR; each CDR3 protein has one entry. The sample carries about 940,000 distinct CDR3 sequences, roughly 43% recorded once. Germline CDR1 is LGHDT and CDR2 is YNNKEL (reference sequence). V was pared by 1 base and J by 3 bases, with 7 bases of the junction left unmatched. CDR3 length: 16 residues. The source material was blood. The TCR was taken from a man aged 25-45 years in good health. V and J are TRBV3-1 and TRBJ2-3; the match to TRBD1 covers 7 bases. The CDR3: CASSQGRQGWTDTQYF. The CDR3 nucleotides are TGTGCCAGCAGCCAAGGGAGACAGGGTTGGACAGATACGCAGTATTTT.